The 16 T cell receptor beta chains below all came from one sample that was sequenced in a study of memory CD4+ T cells and cytomegalovirus serostatus. The sort gate was single viable CD3+CD4+CD8-CD45RO+ cells for memory CD4+ T cells. Repertoires were generated with immunoSEQ multiplex PCR, while TCRdb's copy carries only in-frame clones and drops some. The sample yields 45,000 to 70,000 clones, approximately 86% seen once. The sample taken for sequencing was memory CD4+ T cells from blood. These receptors all come from an adult in good health and CMV-seronegative. Some clones in this sample may be carry-over from other donors' samples.

This clone was picked up one time. V usage is TRBV7-2 and J usage is TRBJ2-7; a possible D gene is TRBD2 (6 bases). V lost 0 bases and J lost 3, with 12 bases in between. The germline V gene encodes CDR1 SGHTA and CDR2 FQGNSA. There are 15 residues in the CDR3. The CDR3 reads CASSLAELAIYEQYF. CDR3 DNA sequence: TGTGCCAGCAGCTTAGCCGAACTAGCAATCTACGAGCAGTACTTC.

This sequence joins TRBV28 and TRBJ1-5, with D possibly matching TRBD1 (6 bases). In germline, CDR1 is MDHEN, CDR2 SYDVKM. The CDR3 is 15 residues long. Trimming took 6 bases from V and 4 from J, leaving 16 bases between them. CDR3 amino acids: CASRTEGTQNQPQHF. In nucleotides, the CDR3 is TGTGCCAGCAGAACCGAAGGGACACAAAATCAGCCCCAGCATTTT.

The chain uses TRBV29-1 and TRBJ1-1; the D gene is possibly TRBD1 (6 bases). The CDR3 sequence is 13 residues long. Trimming cost V 7 bases and J 0 bases, with 12 bases left between them. The germline gives CDR1 SQVTM, CDR2 ANQGSEA. CDR3 sequence reads: CSATGNLNTEAFF. CDR3 DNA sequence: TGCAGCGCCACAGGGAACTTGAACACTGAAGCTTTCTTT.

The chain employs TRBV2 and TRBJ1-4; 7 positions match TRBD1. Germline V gives CDR1 SNHLY, CDR2 FYNNEI. J was trimmed by 4 bases and V by 6 bases; bases with no gene match: 5. The CDR3 extends over 14 amino acids. The CDR3 protein is CASRPGTVNEKLFF. The CDR3 DNA follows: TGTGCCAGCAGACCCGGGACAGTTAATGAAAAACTGTTTTTT.

The chain uses TRBV5-1 and TRBJ1-1; TRBD1 is a possible D gene (5 bases). The CDR3 has 14 amino acids. Germline CDR1 SGHRS, CDR2 YFSETQ. V gave up 4 bases and J gave up 1 base, with 11 bases separating them. The CDR3 DNA is TGCGCCAGCAGCCGTTTAACAGGGAACACTGAAGCTTTCTTT. Amino acid sequence: CASSRLTGNTEAFF.

In its sample, this clone was seen once. The V gene is TRBV7-2, the J gene TRBJ2-7, with 10 bases lining up with TRBD1. The CDR3 has 15 residues. V shed 3 bases, J shed 6 bases, and the junction held 8 bases outside the gene matches. Per the germline V gene, CDR1 is SGHTA and CDR2 is FQGNSA. The CDR3 bases are TGTGCCAGCAGCTTCAGGGGGGGACAGGGGAGCGAGCAGTACTTC. It specifies CASSFRGGQGSEQYF.

This clone has a handful of counts. V gene TRBV5-4 combines with J gene TRBJ2-7; D possibly matches TRBD1 or TRBD2 (6 bases each). Trimming removed 0 bases at V and 4 bases at J, with 11 bases between. The CDR3 consists of 14 residues. Germline V gives CDR1 SGHNT, CDR2 YYREEE (reference sequence). CDR3 residues: CASSLEGGDYEQYF. The CDR3 DNA is TGTGCCAGCAGCTTGGAGGGGGGAGATTACGAGCAGTACTTC.

V gene TRBV9 combines with J gene TRBJ2-5; 7 bases agree with TRBD1. With V trimmed by 2 bases and J by 4 bases, 5 bases remained unmatched. Germline values: CDR1 SGDLS, CDR2 YYNGEE. This CDR3 has 14 amino acids. CDR3 DNA sequence: TGTGCCAGCAGCGTGGGTACAGGGGTAGAGACCCAGTACTTC. Protein product: CASSVGTGVETQYF.

This CDR3 reads CASSVESNTEAFF. The CDR3 DNA follows: TGTGCCAGCAGCGTAGAATCCAACACTGAAGCTTTCTTT. The gene calls are TRBV9 and TRBJ1-1; no clear D gene. V lost 0 bases to trimming and J lost 2 bases, with 5 bases between them. The germline V gene encodes CDR1 SGDLS and CDR2 YYNGEE. The length of the CDR3 is 13 residues.

This chain connects TRBV28 to TRBJ1-3; D possibly corresponds to TRBD1 (5 bases). Per germline, CDR1 MDHEN and CDR2 SYDVKM. The CDR3 runs 12 residues. V was shortened by 5 bases and J by 8 bases, with 10 bases between the two germline ends. CDR3: CASSGRGYTIYF. CDR3 nucleotides: TGTGCCAGCAGTGGAAGGGGTTACACCATATATTTT. The full variable domain, its missing parts supplied by reference TRBV28 and TRBJ1-3, is DVKVTQSSRYLVKRTGEKVFLECVQDMDHENMFWYRQDPGLGLRLIYFSYDVKMKEKGDIPEGYSVSREKKERFSLILESASTNQTSMYLCASSGRGYTIYFGEGSWLTVV.

CDR3 in amino acids: CASSFTGAGETQYF. DNA for the CDR3: TGTGCCAGCAGCTTTACGGGAGCGGGAGAGACCCAGTACTTC. The chain uses TRBV7-2 and TRBJ2-5, with D maybe TRBD2 (6 bases). Germline-derived CDR1 and CDR2 are SGHTA and FQGNSA. There are 14 residues in the CDR3. V gave up 3 bases and J gave up 4 bases, with 12 bases separating them.

This clone was seen more than once but under ten times. V and J are TRBV7-2 and TRBJ2-3; TRBD2 aligns across 11 bases. The germline V gene has CDR1 SGHTA and CDR2 FQGNSA. J lost 0 bases, V lost 3 bases, and 8 bases had no gene match. The CDR3 length is 18 residues. The CDR3, as DNA: TGTGCCAGCAGCTTTAGTGCTAGCGGGAGGCCAAGCACAGATACGCAGTATTTT. It yields the protein CASSFSASGRPSTDTQYF. The variable domain in full, completed from reference TRBV7-2 and TRBJ2-3, reads GAGVSQSPSNKVTEKGKDVELRCDPISGHTALYWYRQSLGQGLEFLIYFQGNSAPDKSGLPSDRFSAERTGGSVSTLTIQRTQQEDSAVYLCASSFSASGRPSTDTQYFGPGTRLTVL.

CDR3: CAWSGGVQDIQYF. The CDR3 DNA follows: TGTGCCTGGAGTGGGGGCGTCCAGGACATTCAGTACTTC. V and J are TRBV30 and TRBJ2-4; possible D gene TRBD1, 5 bases. CDR1 and CDR2 (germline): GTSNPN, SVGIG (reference sequence). The CDR3 covers 13 residues. Trimming left V 1 base short and J 8 bases short, with 12 bases between.

This clone was seen only once. This rearrangement joins TRBV10-3 to TRBJ2-6; D may be TRBD1 or TRBD2 (6 bases each). With 0 bases removed from V and 4 bases from J, the gap between germline ends came to 10 bases. There are 16 residues in the CDR3. Germline loops: CDR1 ENHRY, CDR2 SYGVKD. For the CDR3, the DNA is TGTGCCATCAGTGAGTCATCGGGGGCCGGGGCCAACGTCCTGACTTTC. Residues: CAISESSGAGANVLTF.

V gene TRBV6-4 combines with J gene TRBJ2-2; 9 bases map to TRBD2. Germline V gene sequence: CDR1 MRHNA, CDR2 SNTAGT. The CDR3 has 17 amino acids. The V and J ends lost 0 bases and 6 bases, in that order; junction bases with no gene match: 8. CDR3 loop: CASSDSPGTSMPGELFF. CDR3 nucleotides: TGTGCCAGCAGTGACTCCCCCGGGACTAGCATGCCCGGGGAGCTGTTTTTT.

This chain joins TRBV7-3 and TRBJ1-4; D not resolved. Germline values: CDR1 SGHTA, CDR2 FQGTGA. V was shortened by 6 bases and J by 0 bases, with 23 bases between the two germline ends. CDR3 length: 19 amino acids. The chain's CDR3 is CASSPFGRVGRATNEKLFF. In DNA, the CDR3 is TGTGCCAGCAGTCCTTTTGGGAGGGTTGGTCGTGCAACTAATGAAAAACTGTTTTTT. The variable domain in full, with the rest retrieved from reference TRBV7-3 and TRBJ1-4, is GAGVSQTPSNKVTEKGKYVELRCDPISGHTALYWYRQSLGQGPEFLIYFQGTGAADDSGLPNDRFFAVRPEGSVSTLKIQRTERGDSAVYLCASSPFGRVGRATNEKLFFGSGTQLSVL.